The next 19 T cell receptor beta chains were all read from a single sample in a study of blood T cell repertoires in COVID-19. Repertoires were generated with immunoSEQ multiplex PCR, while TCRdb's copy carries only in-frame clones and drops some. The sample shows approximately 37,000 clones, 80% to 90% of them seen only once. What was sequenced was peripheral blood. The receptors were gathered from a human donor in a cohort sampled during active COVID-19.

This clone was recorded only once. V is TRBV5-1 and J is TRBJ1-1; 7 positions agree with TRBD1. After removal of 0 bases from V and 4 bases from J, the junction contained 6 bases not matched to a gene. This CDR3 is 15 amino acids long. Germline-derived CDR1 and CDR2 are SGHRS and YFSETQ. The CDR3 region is CASSLATGWGTEAFF. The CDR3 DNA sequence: TGCGCCAGCAGCTTGGCGACAGGGTGGGGCACTGAAGCTTTCTTT. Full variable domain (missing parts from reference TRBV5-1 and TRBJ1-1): KAGVTQTPRYLIKTRGQQVTLSCSPISGHRSVSWYQQTPGQGLQFLFEYFSETQRNKGNFPGRFSGRQFSNSRSEMNVSTLELGDSALYLCASSLATGWGTEAFFGQGTRLTVV.

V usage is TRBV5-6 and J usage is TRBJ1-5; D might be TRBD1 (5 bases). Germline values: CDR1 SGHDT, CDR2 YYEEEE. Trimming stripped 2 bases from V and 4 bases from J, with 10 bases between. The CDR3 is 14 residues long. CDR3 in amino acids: CASSFRQGNQPQHF. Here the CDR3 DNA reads TGTGCCAGCAGCTTTCGGCAGGGTAATCAGCCCCAGCATTTT.

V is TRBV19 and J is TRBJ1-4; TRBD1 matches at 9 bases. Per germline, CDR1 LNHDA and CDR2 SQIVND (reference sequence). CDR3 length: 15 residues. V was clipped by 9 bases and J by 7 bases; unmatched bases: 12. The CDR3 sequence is CASVNVGQGLEKLFF. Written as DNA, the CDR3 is TGTGCCAGCGTTAATGTGGGACAGGGCCTTGAAAAACTGTTTTTT.

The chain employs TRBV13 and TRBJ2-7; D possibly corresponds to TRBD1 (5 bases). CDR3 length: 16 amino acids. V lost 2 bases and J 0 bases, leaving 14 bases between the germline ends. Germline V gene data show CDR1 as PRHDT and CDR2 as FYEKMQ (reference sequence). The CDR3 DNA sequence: TGTGCCAGCAGCTTATATTCAGGGCCTAGCTCCTACGAGCAGTACTTC. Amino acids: CASSLYSGPSSYEQYF.

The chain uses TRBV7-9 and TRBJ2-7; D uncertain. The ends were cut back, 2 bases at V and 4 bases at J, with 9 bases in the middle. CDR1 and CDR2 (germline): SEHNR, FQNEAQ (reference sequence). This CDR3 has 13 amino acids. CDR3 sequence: CASSLTETYEQYF. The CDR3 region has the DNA TGTGCCAGCAGCTTAACCGAAACATACGAGCAGTACTTC.

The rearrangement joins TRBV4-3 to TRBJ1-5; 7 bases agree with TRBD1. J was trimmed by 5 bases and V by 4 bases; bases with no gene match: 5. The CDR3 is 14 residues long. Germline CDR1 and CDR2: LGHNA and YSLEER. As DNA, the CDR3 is TGCGCCAGCAGCCTCTGGGACAGAGATCAGCCCCAGCATTTT. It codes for CASSLWDRDQPQHF.

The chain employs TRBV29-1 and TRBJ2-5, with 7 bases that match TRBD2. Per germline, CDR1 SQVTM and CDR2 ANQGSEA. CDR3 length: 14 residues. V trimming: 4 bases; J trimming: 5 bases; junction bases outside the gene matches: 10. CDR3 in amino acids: CSVGGGGRGETQYF. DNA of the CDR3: TGCAGCGTTGGAGGTGGCGGGAGAGGGGAGACCCAGTACTTC.

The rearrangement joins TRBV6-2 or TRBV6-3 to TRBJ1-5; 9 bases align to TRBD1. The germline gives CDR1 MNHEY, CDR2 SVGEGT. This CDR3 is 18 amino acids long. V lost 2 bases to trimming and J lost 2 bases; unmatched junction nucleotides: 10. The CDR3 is CASSYEDRGPRGNQPQHF. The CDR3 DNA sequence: TGTGCCAGCAGTTACGAGGACAGGGGCCCCCGGGGCAATCAGCCCCAGCATTTT.

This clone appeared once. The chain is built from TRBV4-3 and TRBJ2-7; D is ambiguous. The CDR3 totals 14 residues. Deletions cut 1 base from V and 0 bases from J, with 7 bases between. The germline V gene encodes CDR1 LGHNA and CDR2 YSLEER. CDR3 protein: CASSQGRASYEQYF. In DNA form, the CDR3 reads TGCGCCAGCAGCCAAGGGAGAGCCTCCTACGAGCAGTACTTC.

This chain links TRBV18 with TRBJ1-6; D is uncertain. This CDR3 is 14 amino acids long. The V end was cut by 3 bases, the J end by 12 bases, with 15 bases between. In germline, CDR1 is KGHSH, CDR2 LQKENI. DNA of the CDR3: TGTGCCAGCTCACCCACCTTATCGGAGGGACCCCTCCACTTT. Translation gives CASSPTLSEGPLHF.

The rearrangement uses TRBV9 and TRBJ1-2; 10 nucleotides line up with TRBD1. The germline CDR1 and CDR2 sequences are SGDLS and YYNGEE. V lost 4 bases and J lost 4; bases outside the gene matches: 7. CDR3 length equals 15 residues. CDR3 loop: CASSSDRGQSYGYTF. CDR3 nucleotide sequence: TGTGCCAGCAGCTCTGACAGGGGGCAGTCCTATGGCTACACCTTC.

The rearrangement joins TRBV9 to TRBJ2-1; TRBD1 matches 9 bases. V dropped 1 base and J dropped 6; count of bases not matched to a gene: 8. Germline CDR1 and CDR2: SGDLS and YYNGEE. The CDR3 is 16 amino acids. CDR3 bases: TGTGCCAGCAGCGTAATTGGGACAGGGTCTGCCAATGAGCAGTTCTTC. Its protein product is CASSVIGTGSANEQFF.

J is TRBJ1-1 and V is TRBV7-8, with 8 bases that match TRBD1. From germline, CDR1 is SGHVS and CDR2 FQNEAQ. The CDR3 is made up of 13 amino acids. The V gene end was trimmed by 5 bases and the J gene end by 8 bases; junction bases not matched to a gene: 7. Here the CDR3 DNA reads TGTGCCAGCAGCGTGAGACAGGGGATCGAAGCTTTCTTT. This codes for CASSVRQGIEAFF.

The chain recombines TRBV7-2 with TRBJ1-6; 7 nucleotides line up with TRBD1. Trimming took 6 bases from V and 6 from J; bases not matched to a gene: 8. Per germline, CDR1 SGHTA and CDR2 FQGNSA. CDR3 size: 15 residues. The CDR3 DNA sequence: TGTGCCAGCAGGCGACGGGACAGCCTTAATTCACCCCTCCACTTT. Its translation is CASRRRDSLNSPLHF.

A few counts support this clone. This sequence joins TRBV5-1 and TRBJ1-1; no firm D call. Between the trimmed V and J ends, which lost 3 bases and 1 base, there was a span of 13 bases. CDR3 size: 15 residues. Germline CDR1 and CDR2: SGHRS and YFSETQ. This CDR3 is CASSSNPYRNTEAFF. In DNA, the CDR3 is TGCGCCAGCAGCTCAAACCCTTATAGGAACACTGAAGCTTTCTTT.

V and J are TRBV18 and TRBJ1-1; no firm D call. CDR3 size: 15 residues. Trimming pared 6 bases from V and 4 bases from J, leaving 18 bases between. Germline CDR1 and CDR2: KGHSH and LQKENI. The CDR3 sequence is CASSPASGGRTEAFF. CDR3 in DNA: TGTGCCAGCTCCCCCGCGAGTGGAGGGCGCACTGAAGCTTTCTTT.

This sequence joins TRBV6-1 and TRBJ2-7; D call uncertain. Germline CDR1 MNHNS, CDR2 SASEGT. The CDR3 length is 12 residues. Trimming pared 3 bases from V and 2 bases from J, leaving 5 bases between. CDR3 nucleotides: TGTGCCAGCAGTGACAGTGCCTACGAGCAGTACTTC. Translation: CASSDSAYEQYF.

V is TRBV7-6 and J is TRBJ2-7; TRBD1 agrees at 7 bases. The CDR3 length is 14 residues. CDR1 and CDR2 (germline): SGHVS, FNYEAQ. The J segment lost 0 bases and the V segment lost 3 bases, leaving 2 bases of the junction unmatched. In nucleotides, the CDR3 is TGTGCCAGCAGCTTGGGACAGCCCTCCTACGAGCAGTACTTC. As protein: CASSLGQPSYEQYF.

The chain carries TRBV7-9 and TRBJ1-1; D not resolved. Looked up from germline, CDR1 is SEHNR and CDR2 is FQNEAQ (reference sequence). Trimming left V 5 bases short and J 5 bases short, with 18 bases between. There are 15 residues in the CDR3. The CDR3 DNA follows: TGTGCCAGCAGCCCCTCGGCGGGAGGGTTGACTGAAGCTTTCTTT. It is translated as CASSPSAGGLTEAFF.